These 26 T cell receptor beta chains were all obtained from the same sample, sequenced in a study of breast tumors, draining lymph nodes, adjacent tissues. Via MiXCR, TCRdb re-called the multiplex PCR reads, giving one row per CDR3 protein. This table holds roughly 100,000 distinct CDR3 sequences, about 31% found once. Axillary draining lymph nodes of breast cancer patients supplied the node samples. Sample: axillary lymph node tissue. The receptors come from a female donor with breast cancer. Some clones in this sample may be carry-over from other donors' samples.

This clonotype appeared many times. The J gene is TRBJ2-2, the V gene TRBV11-3; D unclear. This CDR3 comprises 14 residues. Trimming cost V 5 bases and J 1 base, with 8 bases left between them. Per the germline V gene, CDR1 is SGHNT and CDR2 is YENEEA. As DNA, the CDR3 is TGTGCCAGCAGCGTTCTCGGGAACACCGGGGAGCTGTTTTTT. It codes for CASSVLGNTGELFF.

This clonotype was recorded many times. The rearrangement joins TRBV19 to TRBJ2-3; 10 bases match TRBD2. This CDR3 has 15 residues. The V gene's germline CDR1 is LNHDA and CDR2 SQIVND (reference sequence). The V and J ends lost 6 bases and 2 bases, in that order; junction bases with no gene match: 5. The CDR3 bases are TGTGCCAGTAGCGACCTAGCGGGGGTCACAGATACGCAGTATTTT. Protein sequence: CASSDLAGVTDTQYF.

This clonotype was recorded many times. V is TRBV3-1 and J is TRBJ2-3; weak D call: TRBD1 (6 bases). The germline CDR1 and CDR2 sequences are LGHDT and YNNKEL (reference sequence). The CDR3 runs to 18 residues. The germline V and J ends were trimmed by 2 bases and 0 bases, with 18 bases remaining between them. The CDR3 loop is CASSQRTSLGASTDTQYF. The DNA of the CDR3 is TGTGCCAGCAGCCAACGTACCAGTTTGGGGGCTAGCACAGATACGCAGTATTTT.

The table lists this clonotype with many counts. The chain uses TRBV5-1 and TRBJ1-1; D perhaps matches TRBD1 (5 bases). V was shortened by 7 bases and J by 4 bases, with 14 bases between the two germline ends. Germline values: CDR1 SGHRS, CDR2 YFSETQ. The CDR3 totals 13 residues. The CDR3 DNA reads TGCGCCAGCTTCTTAGGGGATGGCACTGAAGCTTTCTTT. It translates to CASFLGDGTEAFF.

In this sample, this clonotype turned up many times. The chain uses TRBV30 and TRBJ2-5; D uncertain. Germline CDR1 is GTSNPN and CDR2 is SVGIG (reference sequence). Trimming left V 0 bases short and J 3 bases short, with 14 bases between. CDR3 length equals 15 residues. The chain's CDR3 is CAWSVKRTAKETQYF. The CDR3 DNA is TGTGCCTGGAGTGTAAAAAGGACGGCGAAAGAGACCCAGTACTTC.

At least ten counts were recorded for this clonotype. This sequence joins TRBV7-3 and TRBJ2-3, with D uncertain. The CDR3 spans 15 residues. V was clipped by 5 bases and J by 6 bases, with 18 bases between them. CDR1 and CDR2 from the germline V gene are SGHTA and FQGTGA. As DNA, the CDR3 is TGTGCCAGCAGCCATTTGACGGACCCGTCCGATACGCAGTATTTT. Protein sequence: CASSHLTDPSDTQYF.

There are many counts of this clonotype. This rearrangement joins TRBV6-5 to TRBJ2-7; 7 bases map to TRBD1. Trimming at V came to 5 bases and at J to 2 bases, leaving 6 bases not matched to a gene. The CDR3 sequence is 14 residues long. In germline, CDR1 is MNHEY, CDR2 SVGAGI. The CDR3 protein is CASSHDDRAYEQYF. CDR3 bases: TGTGCCAGCAGTCACGACGACAGGGCCTACGAGCAGTACTTC.

This clonotype was recorded at least ten times. V is TRBV24-1 and J is TRBJ2-2, with 7 bases lining up with TRBD1. The length of the CDR3 is 16 residues. With V trimmed by 4 bases and J by 6 bases, 10 bases remained unmatched. The germline CDR1 and CDR2 sequences are KGHDR and SFDVKD. CDR3 residues: CATSDSRQGFAGELFF. CDR3 DNA sequence: TGTGCCACCAGTGACAGCCGACAGGGTTTCGCCGGGGAGCTGTTTTTT.

This clonotype was picked up many times. This CDR3 reads CASSPRDRGKKETQYF. The CDR3 DNA reads as TGTGCCAGCAGCCCTCGGGACAGGGGAAAAAAAGAGACCCAGTACTTC. V and J are TRBV6-4 and TRBJ2-5; TRBD1 agrees at 10 bases. Per germline, CDR1 MRHNA and CDR2 SNTAGT. The V segment lost 6 bases and the J segment 3 bases; nucleotides outside the gene matches: 10. CDR3 length: 16 amino acids.

This clonotype was counted ten times or more. The chain is built from TRBV19 and TRBJ1-6; maybe TRBD1 (5 bases). The CDR3 has 16 amino acids. V was pared by 2 bases and J by 8 bases, with 16 bases between. Germline V lookup: CDR1 LNHDA, CDR2 SQIVND (reference sequence). The CDR3 reads CASSISLAGGDSPLHF. The CDR3 DNA follows: TGTGCCAGTAGTATATCCCTTGCGGGGGGGGATTCACCCCTCCACTTT.

This clonotype was detected ten times or more. V and J are TRBV28 and TRBJ2-7, with TRBD1 matching over 8 bases. CDR1 and CDR2 (germline): MDHEN, SYDVKM. The J segment lost 6 bases and the V segment lost 5 bases, leaving 12 bases of the junction unmatched. This CDR3 region has 15 residues. The DNA for the CDR3 is TGTGCCAGCAGTCCCCGACAGGGGAGTGGATTCGAGCAGTACTTC. Protein sequence: CASSPRQGSGFEQYF.

This clonotype was counted ten times or more. This sequence joins TRBV20-1 and TRBJ2-1, with 11 nucleotides matching TRBD2. J was trimmed by 3 bases and V by 3 bases; bases with no gene match: 7. Germline V gene data show CDR1 as DFQATT and CDR2 as SNEGSKA (reference sequence). This CDR3 is 16 amino acids long. Here the CDR3 reads CSARAGTSGHYNEQFF. As DNA, the CDR3 is TGCAGTGCTAGGGCGGGGACTAGCGGACACTACAATGAGCAGTTCTTC.

This clonotype was recorded many times. A much larger clone sits a single nucleotide away, making a read error possible. The rearrangement uses TRBV6-6 and TRBJ2-7; 7 positions agree with TRBD1. Germline lookup yields CDR1 MNHNY and CDR2 SVGAGI (reference sequence). Germline trimming cut 5 bases from V and 2 bases from J; bases unmatched to any gene: 3. The length of the CDR3 is 13 residues. In DNA form, the CDR3 reads TGTGCCAGCAGTCTTGACAGGGCCTACGAGCAGTACTTC. This encodes CASSLDRAYEQYF.

The chain links TRBV20-1 to TRBJ1-5, with D perhaps TRBD1 (5 bases). The CDR3 is made up of 17 amino acids. Germline assignment: CDR1 DFQATT and CDR2 SNEGSKA (reference sequence). Trimming removed 1 base at V and 6 bases at J, with 22 bases between. For the CDR3, the DNA is TGCAGTGCTAGAGGTCCCTCCCCGGGACCGGGGATTCAGCCCCAGCATTTT. Translated: CSARGPSPGPGIQPQHF.

Ten or more counts support this clonotype. This chain connects TRBV7-2 to TRBJ2-4; D possibly uses TRBD1 or TRBD2 (6 bases each). The CDR3 has 15 amino acids. V was pared by 5 bases and J by 7 bases, with 18 bases between. The germline CDR1 and CDR2 sequences are SGHTA and FQGNSA. The CDR3 protein is CASSRPEGGANIQYF. CDR3 bases: TGTGCCAGCAGCCGACCCGAGGGGGGCGCTAACATTCAGTACTTC. Variable domain in full (rest from reference TRBV7-2 and TRBJ2-4): GAGVSQSPSNKVTEKGKDVELRCDPISGHTALYWYRQSLGQGLEFLIYFQGNSAPDKSGLPSDRFSAERTGGSVSTLTIQRTQQEDSAVYLCASSRPEGGANIQYFGAGTRLSVL.

This clonotype was detected many times. The chain combines TRBV20-1 with TRBJ1-2; a possible D gene is TRBD1 (6 bases). The CDR3 is 15 amino acids. Germline-derived CDR1 and CDR2 are DFQATT and SNEGSKA (reference sequence). Trimming stripped 6 bases from V and 4 bases from J, with 21 bases between. CDR3 sequence (DNA): TGCAGTGCCCCGTATTTTGGGGGGCAAGGCTATGGCTACACCTTC. Translating gives CSAPYFGGQGYGYTF.

The table lists this clonotype with many counts. The rearrangement uses TRBV5-1 and TRBJ1-2; 8 bases map to TRBD1. The CDR3 totals 15 residues. In germline, CDR1 is SGHRS, CDR2 YFSETQ. Trimming removed 4 bases from V and 3 bases from J; junction bases left unmatched: 8. CDR3 region: CASSPGQAWHYGYTF. CDR3 sequence (DNA): TGCGCCAGCAGCCCGGGACAGGCTTGGCACTATGGCTACACCTTC.

The chain combines TRBV20-1 with TRBJ2-7; D gene ambiguous. V was trimmed by 0 bases and J by 4 bases, leaving 19 bases between them. Germline values: CDR1 DFQATT, CDR2 SNEGSKA (reference sequence). This CDR3 region has 16 residues. As DNA, the CDR3 is TGCAGTGCTAGAGATCGAAAATCCTATCGCCCTTACGAGCAGTACTTC. It is translated as CSARDRKSYRPYEQYF.

This clonotype was recorded many times. The chain uses TRBV6-4 and TRBJ2-2, with 7 positions matching TRBD1. This CDR3 has 14 amino acids. The germline V gene encodes CDR1 MRHNA and CDR2 SNTAGT. V gave up 4 bases and J gave up 6 bases; unmatched junction bases: 5. The CDR3 DNA follows: TGTGCCAGCAGTGGCTCTACAGGGGCCGGGGAGCTGTTTTTT. This codes for CASSGSTGAGELFF.

A note on this clonotype: One junction end does not reproduce the germline sequence, and a read error may be involved. The chain carries TRBV20-1 and TRBJ1-1; D uncertain. The length of the CDR3 is 11 residues. CDR1 DFQATT and CDR2 SNEGSKA come from the germline V gene (reference sequence). This CDR3 is CSARYGPEASF. CDR3 nucleotides: TGCAGTGCTCGCTATGGGCCTGAAGCTTCCTTT.

This clonotype occurred many times. The V call is TRBV12-3 or TRBV12-4, the J call TRBJ1-6, with D possibly matching TRBD1 (5 bases). CDR3 length: 14 amino acids. The V end was cut by 5 bases, the J end by 7 bases, with 12 bases between. The CDR3 loop is CASSTDIRNSPLHF. DNA of the CDR3: TGTGCCAGCAGTACGGACATACGAAATTCACCCCTCCACTTT.

In its sample, this clonotype was seen many times. This sequence joins TRBV7-3 and TRBJ1-4; D call uncertain. The CDR3 has 16 residues. Trimming took 4 bases from V and 0 from J, leaving 12 bases between them. Germline CDR1 is SGHTA and CDR2 is FQGTGA. The DNA of the CDR3 is TGTGCCAGCAGCTCCCCGGGCCGTGCAACTAATGAAAAACTGTTTTTT. Residues: CASSSPGRATNEKLFF. Together with reference TRBV7-3 and TRBJ1-4, the CDR3 gives the full variable domain: GAGVSQTPSNKVTEKGKYVELRCDPISGHTALYWYRQSLGQGPEFLIYFQGTGAADDSGLPNDRFFAVRPEGSVSTLKIQRTERGDSAVYLCASSSPGRATNEKLFFGSGTQLSVL.

Regarding this clonotype: One junction end disagrees with the germline gene, perhaps due to a read error. V gene TRBV6-6 combines with J gene TRBJ1-2, with 7 bases aligning to TRBD1. The CDR3 runs 12 residues. Germline V gene sequence: CDR1 MNHNY, CDR2 SVGAGI (reference sequence). The CDR3 is CASGTEAYGHTF. The CDR3 DNA reads as TGTGCTAGCGGGACAGAAGCCTATGGCCACACCTTC.

This clonotype appeared many times. This could be a read error, since a much larger clone is one nucleotide away. This chain joins TRBV7-8 and TRBJ1-3; no definite D call. Germline V CDR1 and CDR2: SGHVS, FQNEAQ. The CDR3 is 17 amino acids. The DNA of the CDR3 is TGTGCCAGCAGCTTAGCGATCAGCTCAATCTCTGGAAACCCCATATATTTT. It is translated as CASSLAISSISGNPIYF. Full variable domain (rest looked up from reference TRBV7-8 and TRBJ1-3): GAGVSQSPRYKVAKRGQDVALRCDPISGHVSLFWYQQALGQGPEFLTYFQNEAQLDKSGLPSDRFFAERPEGSVSTLKIQRTQQEDSAVYLCASSLAISSISGNPIYFGEGSWLTVV.

This chain links TRBV29-1 with TRBJ2-2, with D possibly TRBD2 on 5 matching bases. The germline V gene has CDR1 SQVTM and CDR2 ANQGSEA. Between the trimmed V and J ends, which lost 8 bases and 5 bases, there was a span of 12 bases. This CDR3 has 12 residues. The CDR3: CSQIGVTGELFF. The CDR3 bases are TGCAGCCAAATCGGGGTTACCGGGGAGCTGTTTTTT.

This rearrangement joins TRBV5-1 to TRBJ2-3; D ambiguous. CDR1 is SGHRS, CDR2 YFSETQ, per germline. The CDR3 spans 15 residues. V gave up 1 base and J gave up 2 bases, with 11 bases separating them. Written as DNA, the CDR3 is TGCGCCAGCAGCTTGACACGGGCCGCCACAGATACGCAGTATTTT. Amino acid sequence: CASSLTRAATDTQYF.